A single sample gave rise to the 26 T cell receptor beta chains below, sequenced in a study of blood T cell repertoires in COVID-19. Clones were sequenced by immunoSEQ multiplex PCR, and TCRdb holds only the in-frame ones, with some missing. This table has 110,000 or so clones, approximately 80% appearing once. The sequenced sample consisted of peripheral blood. The receptors were sampled from a man between 65 and 85 years old with acute or convalescent COVID-19.

This clone counts as medium-sized. This sequence joins TRBV29-1 and TRBJ2-1; possible D gene TRBD1, 6 bases. The CDR3 spans 14 residues. V lost 3 bases, J lost 3 bases, and 12 bases lay in between. Germline V gives CDR1 SQVTM, CDR2 ANQGSEA. The CDR3 loop reads CSVDRQGIYNEQFF. The CDR3, as DNA: TGCAGCGTTGATAGGCAGGGGATCTACAATGAGCAGTTCTTC.

The CDR3 nucleotides read TGTGCCAGCTCACCGCAGGACAGGGCGAACACCGGGGAGCTGTTTTTT. This sequence encodes CASSPQDRANTGELFF. The V gene is TRBV18, the J gene TRBJ2-2; 8 positions agree with TRBD1. The V segment lost 3 bases and the J segment 0 bases; nucleotides outside the gene matches: 3. The CDR3 length is 16 residues. Germline V gene sequence: CDR1 KGHSH, CDR2 LQKENI.

This clone was detected only a few times. The genes are TRBV9 and TRBJ2-5; 11 bases match TRBD2. Germline CDR1 is SGDLS and CDR2 is YYNGEE. With 0 bases clipped from V and 1 base from J, the junction kept 11 bases outside the gene matches. The CDR3 spans 19 residues. In nucleotides, the CDR3 is TGTGCCAGCAGCGTAGCTGACGTGGCTAGCGGGAGGACCCAAGAGACCCAGTACTTC. It is translated as CASSVADVASGRTQETQYF.

The V gene is TRBV9, the J gene TRBJ2-2; 8 bases line up with TRBD2. V was pared by 7 bases and J by 6 bases, with 14 bases of the junction left unmatched. The CDR3 covers 16 residues. Germline loops: CDR1 SGDLS, CDR2 YYNGEE. The CDR3 reads CASAKIAGNRAGELFF. The CDR3 DNA sequence: TGTGCCAGCGCAAAGATAGCGGGAAATAGAGCCGGGGAGCTGTTTTTT.

The V gene is TRBV6-5, the J gene TRBJ1-1, with 8 bases aligning to TRBD1. Per the germline V gene, CDR1 is MNHEY and CDR2 is SVGAGI. The trim removed 3 bases at V and 5 bases at J, leaving 8 bases unmatched. The CDR3 has 15 amino acids. In nucleotides, the CDR3 is TGTGCCAGCAGTTATGGGCAGGGGGCTGGGACTGAAGCTTTCTTT. Protein product: CASSYGQGAGTEAFF.

The V call is TRBV7-2, the J call TRBJ2-5, with TRBD2 matching 7 bases. Germline V gives CDR1 SGHTA, CDR2 FQGNSA. The trim removed 3 bases at V and 0 bases at J, leaving 1 base unmatched. The CDR3 runs to 14 residues. CDR3 loop: CASSLGLHQETQYF. The CDR3 region has the DNA TGTGCCAGCAGCTTGGGACTACACCAAGAGACCCAGTACTTC.

The J gene is TRBJ2-5, the V gene TRBV24-1, with 7 bases lining up with TRBD2. V lost 3 bases, J lost 1 base, and 16 bases stayed unmatched. CDR3 length: 19 residues. The germline V gene encodes CDR1 KGHDR and CDR2 SFDVKD. The CDR3 is CATSDPGRRGGISQETQYF. DNA for the CDR3: TGTGCCACCAGTGATCCGGGACGCCGGGGAGGGATATCCCAAGAGACCCAGTACTTC.

DNA for the CDR3: TGTGCCAGCTCGCCGAACGCTAGGACTACAAAAGAGACCCAGTACTTC. Protein product: CASSPNARTTKETQYF. The gene calls are TRBV18 and TRBJ2-5, with a weak D call TRBD2 (6 bases). Trimming took off 6 bases at V and 3 bases at J, with 20 bases between the two ends. Per the germline V gene, CDR1 is KGHSH and CDR2 is LQKENI. This CDR3 has 16 residues.

The V call is TRBV3-1 (or the pseudogene TRBV3-2), the J call TRBJ2-7, with D possibly matching TRBD2 (5 bases). In germline, CDR1 is LGHDT, CDR2 YNNKEL (reference sequence). The CDR3 is made up of 13 amino acids. V was shortened by 4 bases and J by 6 bases, with 13 bases between the two germline ends. The CDR3 sequence is CASSPLLASEQYF. The CDR3 nucleotides read TGTGCCAGCAGCCCGCTTCTAGCTTCCGAGCAGTACTTC.

This CDR3 reads CAWSGSGGVYGYTF. Written as DNA, the CDR3 is TGTGCCTGGAGTGGGTCCGGGGGGGTCTATGGCTACACCTTC. The chain has TRBV30 and TRBJ1-2, with a weak D call TRBD1 (5 bases). Germline V gene lookup returns CDR1 GTSNPN and CDR2 SVGIG (reference sequence). V was cut by 1 base and J by 4 bases, with 13 bases left in between. The CDR3 is 14 residues long.

This chain links TRBV18 with TRBJ2-7; 8 bases line up with TRBD1. The CDR3 loop spans 14 amino acids. From germline, CDR1 is KGHSH and CDR2 LQKENI. J was trimmed by 3 bases and V by 4 bases; bases with no gene match: 5. CDR3 region: CASSRDRSLYEQYF. CDR3 DNA sequence: TGTGCCAGCTCACGGGACAGGAGTCTCTACGAGCAGTACTTC.

In its sample, this clone was seen once. V usage is TRBV12-3 or TRBV12-4 and J usage is TRBJ1-5, with D possibly TRBD1 on 5 matching bases. This CDR3 contains 13 residues. The V gene lost 3 bases and the J gene lost 5 bases, with 8 bases spanning the gap. DNA of the CDR3: TGTGCCAGCAGTTTGGAAGGGGATCAGCCCCAGCATTTT. This codes for CASSLEGDQPQHF.

The chain joins TRBV3-1 (or the pseudogene TRBV3-2) to TRBJ2-2; D not resolved. The V and J ends lost 4 bases and 1 base respectively, with 4 bases between them. This CDR3 spans 13 amino acids. Germline lookup yields CDR1 LGHDT and CDR2 YNNKEL (reference sequence). CDR3 amino acids: CASSPMNTGELFF. The CDR3 DNA follows: TGTGCCAGCAGCCCAATGAACACCGGGGAGCTGTTTTTT.

This clone has just a few counts. The chain uses TRBV28 and TRBJ1-5; the match to TRBD1 covers 7 bases. Germline loops: CDR1 MDHEN, CDR2 SYDVKM. Trimming removed 6 bases from V and 6 bases from J; junction bases left unmatched: 8. The CDR3 length is 14 residues. This CDR3 reads CASSRDRAGQPQHF. DNA for the CDR3: TGTGCCAGCAGCCGCGACAGGGCGGGTCAGCCCCAGCATTTT.

This clone was seen a handful of times. V gene TRBV11-1 combines with J gene TRBJ2-1; 8 bases match TRBD1. The CDR3 has 16 residues. Per the germline V gene, CDR1 is SGHAT and CDR2 is FQDESV (reference sequence). J gave up 2 bases and V 6 bases, and 9 bases lay outside the gene matches. CDR3 coding DNA: TGTGCCAGCAGTCCGCCACGACAGGGGACCTACAATGAGCAGTTCTTC. Its translation: CASSPPRQGTYNEQFF.

This clone was observed a single time. The genes are TRBV6-6 and TRBJ1-1; possibly TRBD1 for D (6 bases). Germline loops: CDR1 MNHNY, CDR2 SVGAGI (reference sequence). The CDR3 spans 13 residues. V was shortened by 8 bases and J by 7 bases, with 17 bases between the two germline ends. The CDR3 sequence: CASHHRGIHEAFF. CDR3 nucleotide sequence: TGTGCCAGCCACCATAGGGGGATTCATGAAGCTTTCTTT.

The genes are TRBV6-6 and TRBJ1-5; D is undetermined. Germline-derived CDR1 and CDR2 are MNHNY and SVGAGI (reference sequence). V was shortened by 5 bases and J by 3 bases, with 5 bases between the two germline ends. The CDR3 loop spans 12 amino acids. The CDR3 here is CASSTYNQPQHF. The CDR3 DNA reads as TGTGCCAGCAGTACCTACAATCAGCCCCAGCATTTT.

This clone was recorded once. V gene TRBV5-1 combines with J gene TRBJ2-5; 11 positions agree with TRBD2. CDR1 SGHRS and CDR2 YFSETQ come from the germline V gene. V was pared by 0 bases and J by 2 bases, with 9 bases of the junction left unmatched. The CDR3 is 18 amino acids. CDR3: CASSLGLAGQPSQETQYF. DNA of the CDR3: TGCGCCAGCAGCTTGGGACTAGCGGGACAACCCTCTCAAGAGACCCAGTACTTC.

The chain joins TRBV28 to TRBJ2-7, with D possibly being TRBD2 (5 bases). V gave up 3 bases and J gave up 2 bases, with 8 bases separating them. CDR3 size: 13 residues. Germline assignment: CDR1 MDHEN and CDR2 SYDVKM. CDR3 protein: CASSLTNAYEQYF. The CDR3 nucleotides read TGTGCCAGCAGTTTGACTAATGCCTACGAGCAGTACTTC. The full variable domain, in which reference TRBV28 and TRBJ2-7 provide the parts outside the CDR3, is DVKVTQSSRYLVKRTGEKVFLECVQDMDHENMFWYRQDPGLGLRLIYFSYDVKMKEKGDIPEGYSVSREKKERFSLILESASTNQTSMYLCASSLTNAYEQYFGPGTRLTVT.

The chain links TRBV19 to TRBJ1-6; D unresolved. Germline CDR1 LNHDA, CDR2 SQIVND (reference sequence). Trimming cost V 2 bases and J 15 bases, with 23 bases left between them. The CDR3 has 16 amino acids. This CDR3 reads CASSISSGGNSLVLHF. The CDR3, as DNA: TGTGCCAGTAGTATATCGTCAGGAGGGAACTCATTAGTCCTCCACTTT. Full variable domain (outside the CDR3, taken from reference TRBV19 and TRBJ1-6): DGGITQSPKYLFRKEGQNVTLSCEQNLNHDAMYWYRQDPGQGLRLIYYSQIVNDFQKGDIAEGYSVSREKKESFPLTVTSAQKNPTAFYLCASSISSGGNSLVLHFGNGTRLTVT.

The chain has TRBV7-2 and TRBJ2-5, with 9 positions matching TRBD1. Germline trimming cut 5 bases from V and 4 bases from J; bases unmatched to any gene: 5. Germline CDR1 and CDR2: SGHTA and FQGNSA. CDR3 length equals 14 residues. CDR3: CASSTGQGPETQYF. The CDR3 DNA reads TGTGCCAGCAGCACGGGACAGGGCCCAGAGACCCAGTACTTC.

The chain joins TRBV9 to TRBJ1-1; TRBD1 might be the D (6 bases). The CDR3 is made up of 13 amino acids. Germline V gene sequence: CDR1 SGDLS, CDR2 YYNGEE. V lost 4 bases, J lost 0 bases, and 7 bases lay in between. The CDR3 nucleotides are TGTGCCAGCAGCCAGGGGTTGAACACTGAAGCTTTCTTT. This encodes CASSQGLNTEAFF.

The rearrangement joins TRBV7-3 to TRBJ2-1; tentative D call: TRBD2 (5 bases). V lost 5 bases to trimming and J lost 9 bases, with 11 bases between them. CDR1 and CDR2 from the germline V gene are SGHTA and FQGTGA. CDR3 size: 12 residues. The CDR3 DNA sequence: TGTGCCAGCAGCCGATTGGCGGGTGAGCAGTTCTTC. Translating gives CASSRLAGEQFF. The full variable domain, completed using reference TRBV7-3 and TRBJ2-1, is GAGVSQTPSNKVTEKGKYVELRCDPISGHTALYWYRQSLGQGPEFLIYFQGTGAADDSGLPNDRFFAVRPEGSVSTLKIQRTERGDSAVYLCASSRLAGEQFFGPGTRLTVL.

This CDR3 reads CASSLPGTGGDEQFF. The CDR3 coding sequence is TGTGCCAGCAGCCTTCCCGGGACAGGGGGGGATGAGCAGTTCTTC. The chain has TRBV7-9 and TRBJ2-1, with 11 bases identical to TRBD1. V lost 5 bases and J lost 8; bases outside the gene matches: 8. CDR1 SEHNR and CDR2 FQNEAQ come from the germline V gene (reference sequence). The CDR3 totals 15 residues.

A single count supports this clone. The genes are TRBV19 and TRBJ1-5; D might be TRBD1 (5 bases). The length of the CDR3 is 16 residues. Germline V gives CDR1 LNHDA, CDR2 SQIVND (reference sequence). The V end lost 4 bases, the J end lost 0 bases, and 13 bases lay between the germline ends. The CDR3 here is CASSNTGQNSNQPQHF. The DNA for the CDR3 is TGTGCCAGTAGTAACACAGGCCAGAATAGCAATCAGCCCCAGCATTTT. The full variable domain, in which reference TRBV19 and TRBJ1-5 provide the parts outside the CDR3, is DGGITQSPKYLFRKEGQNVTLSCEQNLNHDAMYWYRQDPGQGLRLIYYSQIVNDFQKGDIAEGYSVSREKKESFPLTVTSAQKNPTAFYLCASSNTGQNSNQPQHFGDGTRLSIL.

This clone was counted a few times. The chain links TRBV5-1 to TRBJ2-2; unclear D gene. The germline CDR1 and CDR2 sequences are SGHRS and YFSETQ. The CDR3 covers 13 residues. Trimming cost V 1 base and J 8 bases, with 9 bases left between them. CDR3 loop: CASSLQVRGELFF. The CDR3 DNA sequence: TGCGCCAGCAGCTTGCAGGTCCGGGGGGAGCTGTTTTTT.